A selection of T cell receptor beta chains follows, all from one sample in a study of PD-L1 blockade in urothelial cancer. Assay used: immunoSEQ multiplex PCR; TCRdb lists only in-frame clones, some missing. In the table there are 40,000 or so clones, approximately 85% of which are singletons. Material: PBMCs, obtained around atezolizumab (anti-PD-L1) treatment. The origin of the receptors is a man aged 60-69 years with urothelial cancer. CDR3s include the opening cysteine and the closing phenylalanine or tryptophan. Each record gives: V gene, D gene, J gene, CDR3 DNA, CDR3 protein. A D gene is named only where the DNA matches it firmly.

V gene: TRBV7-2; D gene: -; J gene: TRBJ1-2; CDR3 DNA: TGTGCCAGCAGCTTCCCACAGGGTTATGGCTACACCTTC; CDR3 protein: CASSFPQGYGYTF
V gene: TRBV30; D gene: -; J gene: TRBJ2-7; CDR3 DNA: TGTGCCTGGAGTGCCGGGAACAACTACGAGCAGTACTTC; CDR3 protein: CAWSAGNNYEQYF
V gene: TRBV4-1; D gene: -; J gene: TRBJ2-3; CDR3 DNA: TGCGCCAGCAGCCAAGCGGACACGTCAGATACGCAGTATTTT; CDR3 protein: CASSQADTSDTQYF
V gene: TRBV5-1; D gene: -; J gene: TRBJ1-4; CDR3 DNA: TGCGCCAGCAGCCCAGGGGCAGGGTCAGGCGAAAAACTGTTTTTT; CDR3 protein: CASSPGAGSGEKLFF
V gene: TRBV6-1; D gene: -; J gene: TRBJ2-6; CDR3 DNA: TGTGCCAGCACAGCAGAGGACTCTGGGGCCAACGTCCTGACTTTC; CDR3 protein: CASTAEDSGANVLTF
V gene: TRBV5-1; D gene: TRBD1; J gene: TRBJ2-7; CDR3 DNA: TGCGCCAGCAGCCCGGGGGGACAGGGGGGTTACTACGAGCAGTACTTC; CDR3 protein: CASSPGGQGGYYEQYF
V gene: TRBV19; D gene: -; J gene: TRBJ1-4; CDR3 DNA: TGTGCCAGTAGTATTGGTCCCGAAAATTGGGCGCACGAAAAACTGTTTTTT; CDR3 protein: CASSIGPENWAHEKLFF
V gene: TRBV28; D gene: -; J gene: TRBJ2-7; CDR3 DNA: TGTGCCAGCAGTTTATCGGGGGGCGGCTACGAGCAGTACTTC; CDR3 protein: CASSLSGGGYEQYF
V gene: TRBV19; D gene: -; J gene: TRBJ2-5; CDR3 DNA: TGTGCCAGTAGTATGAGTAGTACGGGAGAGACCCAGTACTTC; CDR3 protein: CASSMSSTGETQYF
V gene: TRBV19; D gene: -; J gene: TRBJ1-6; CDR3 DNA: TGTGCCAGTAGTAACGGCAGGGAGGACTATAATTCACCCCTCCACTTT; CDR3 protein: CASSNGREDYNSPLHF
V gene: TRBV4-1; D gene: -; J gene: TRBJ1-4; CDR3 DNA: TGCGCCAGCAGCCACCAGGGGACTAATGAAAAACTGTTTTTT; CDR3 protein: CASSHQGTNEKLFF
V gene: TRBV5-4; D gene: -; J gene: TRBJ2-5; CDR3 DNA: TGTGCCAGCAGCTTGCTTCTGGGGCCACAAGAGACCCAGTACTTC; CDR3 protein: CASSLLLGPQETQYF
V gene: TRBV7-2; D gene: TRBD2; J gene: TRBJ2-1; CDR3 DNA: TGTGCCAGCAGCTCAGGGACTAGCGGCTACAATGAGCAGTTCTTC; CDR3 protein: CASSSGTSGYNEQFF